What follows describes a single T cell receptor (beta chain). The germline V gene encodes CDR1 MNHEY and CDR2 SVGAGI. V was cut by 5 bases and J by 5 bases, with 10 bases left in between. The CDR3 consists of 13 residues. Naive CD8 cells, CD45RO-negative and positively selected for CCR7, excluded terminally differentiated effector memory CD45RA+ cells. Using immunoSEQ multiplex PCR, the repertoire was profiled, and TCRdb retains in-frame clones only, with some absent. This sample has fewer than 700,000 clones, with around 96% found just once. The sample belongs to a study of shared clonotypes between healthy human individuals.

Material: naive CD8+ T cells sorted from blood. This TCR was recovered from a woman in her twenties or thirties in good health. The chain carries TRBV6-5 and TRBJ2-1, with D possibly being TRBD2 (6 bases). CDR3 sequence reads: CASSGGINNEQFF. In nucleotides, the CDR3 is TGTGCCAGCAGTGGGGGGATTAACAATGAGCAGTTCTTC.